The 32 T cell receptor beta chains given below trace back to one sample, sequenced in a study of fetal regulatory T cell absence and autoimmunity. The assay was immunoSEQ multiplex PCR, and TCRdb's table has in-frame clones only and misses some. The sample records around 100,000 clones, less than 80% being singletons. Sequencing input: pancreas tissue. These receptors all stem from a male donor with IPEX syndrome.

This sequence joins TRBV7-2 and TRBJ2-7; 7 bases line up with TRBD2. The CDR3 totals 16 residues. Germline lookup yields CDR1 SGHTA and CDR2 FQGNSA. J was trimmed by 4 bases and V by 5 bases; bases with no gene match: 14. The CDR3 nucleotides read TGTGCCAGCAGCGCCATAGGGGCGGGGGTTGATTACGAGCAGTACTTC. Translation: CASSAIGAGVDYEQYF.

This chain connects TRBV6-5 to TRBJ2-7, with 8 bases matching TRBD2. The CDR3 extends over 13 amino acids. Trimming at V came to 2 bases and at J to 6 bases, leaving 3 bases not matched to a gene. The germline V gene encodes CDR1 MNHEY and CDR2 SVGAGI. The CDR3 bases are TGTGCCAGCAGTTACAGGGCGGGAGGCGAGCAGTACTTC. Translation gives CASSYRAGGEQYF.

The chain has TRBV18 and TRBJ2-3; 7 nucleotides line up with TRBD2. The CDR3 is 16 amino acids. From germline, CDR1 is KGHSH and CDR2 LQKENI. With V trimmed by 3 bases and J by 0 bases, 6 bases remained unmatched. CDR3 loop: CASSPPRGSSTDTQYF. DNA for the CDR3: TGTGCCAGCTCACCTCCGCGCGGGAGTAGCACAGATACGCAGTATTTT.

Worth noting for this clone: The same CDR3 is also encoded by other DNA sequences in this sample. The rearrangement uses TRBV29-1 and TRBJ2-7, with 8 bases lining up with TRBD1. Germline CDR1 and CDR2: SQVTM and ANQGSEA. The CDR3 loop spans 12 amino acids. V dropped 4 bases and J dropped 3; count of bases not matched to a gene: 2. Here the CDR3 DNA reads TGCAGCGTTGGTACAGGGGGCTACGAGCAGTACTTC. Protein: CSVGTGGYEQYF.

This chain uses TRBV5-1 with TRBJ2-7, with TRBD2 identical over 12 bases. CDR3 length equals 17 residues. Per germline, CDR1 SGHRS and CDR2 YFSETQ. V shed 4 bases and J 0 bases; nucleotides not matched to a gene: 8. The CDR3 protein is CASSPSWTSGVSYEQYF. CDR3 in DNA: TGCGCCAGCAGCCCATCTTGGACTAGCGGGGTCTCCTACGAGCAGTACTTC. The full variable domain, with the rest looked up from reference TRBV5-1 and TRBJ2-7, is KAGVTQTPRYLIKTRGQQVTLSCSPISGHRSVSWYQQTPGQGLQFLFEYFSETQRNKGNFPGRFSGRQFSNSRSEMNVSTLELGDSALYLCASSPSWTSGVSYEQYFGPGTRLTVT.

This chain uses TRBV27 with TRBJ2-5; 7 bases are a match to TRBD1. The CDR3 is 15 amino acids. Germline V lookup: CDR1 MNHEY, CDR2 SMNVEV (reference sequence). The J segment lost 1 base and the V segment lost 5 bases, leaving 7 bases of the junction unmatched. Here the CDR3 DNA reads TGTGCCAGCAGTCCAACCGGGACAGTCCAAGAGACCCAGTACTTC. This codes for CASSPTGTVQETQYF.

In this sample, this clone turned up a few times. DNA for the CDR3: TGTGCCAGCATTGGGGCCGGGGAGCTGTTTTTT. This encodes CASIGAGELFF. The chain uses TRBV25-1 and TRBJ2-2; D remains unclear. The CDR3 loop spans 11 amino acids. V dropped 7 bases and J dropped 6 bases, with 6 bases sitting between them. Per the germline V gene, CDR1 is MGHDK and CDR2 is SYGVNS.

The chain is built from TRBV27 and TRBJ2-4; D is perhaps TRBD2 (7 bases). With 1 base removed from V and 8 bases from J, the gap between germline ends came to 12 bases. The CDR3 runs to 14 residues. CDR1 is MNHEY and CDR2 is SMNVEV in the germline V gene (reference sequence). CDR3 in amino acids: CASSLLRGGYIQYF. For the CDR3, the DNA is TGTGCCAGCAGTTTATTGAGGGGGGGATACATTCAGTACTTC.

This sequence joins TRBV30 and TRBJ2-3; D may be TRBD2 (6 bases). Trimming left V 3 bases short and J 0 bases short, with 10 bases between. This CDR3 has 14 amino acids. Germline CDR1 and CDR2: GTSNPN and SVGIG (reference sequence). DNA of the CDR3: TGTGCCTGGAGCGCCGGGACTAGCACAGATACGCAGTATTTT. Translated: CAWSAGTSTDTQYF.

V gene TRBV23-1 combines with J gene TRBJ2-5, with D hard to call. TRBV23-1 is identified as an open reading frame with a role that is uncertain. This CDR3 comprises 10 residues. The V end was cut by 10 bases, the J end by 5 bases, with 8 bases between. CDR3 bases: TGCGCCAATCGCCTGGAGACCCAGTACTTC. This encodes CANRLETQYF.

The CDR3 sequence: CAIRQRGETQYF. CDR3 nucleotide sequence: TGTGCCATCAGACAAAGGGGGGAGACCCAGTACTTC. The chain joins TRBV10-3 to TRBJ2-5; possible D gene TRBD1, 6 bases. The V gene lost 6 bases and the J gene lost 5 bases, with 10 bases spanning the gap. The CDR3 extends over 12 amino acids. Germline CDR1 and CDR2: ENHRY and SYGVKD.

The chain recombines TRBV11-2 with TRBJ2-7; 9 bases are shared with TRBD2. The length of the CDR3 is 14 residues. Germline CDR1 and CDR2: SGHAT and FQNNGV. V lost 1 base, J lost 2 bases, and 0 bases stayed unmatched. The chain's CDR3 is CASSLGLAAYEQYF. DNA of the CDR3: TGTGCCAGCAGCTTAGGACTAGCGGCCTACGAGCAGTACTTC.

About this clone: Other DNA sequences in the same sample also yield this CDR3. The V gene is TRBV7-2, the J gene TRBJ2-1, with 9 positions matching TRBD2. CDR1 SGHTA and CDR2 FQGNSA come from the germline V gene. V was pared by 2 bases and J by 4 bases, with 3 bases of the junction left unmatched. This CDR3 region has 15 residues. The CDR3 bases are TGTGCCAGCAGCTTATCAGCGGGGGGTTACAATGAGCAGTTCTTC. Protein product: CASSLSAGGYNEQFF.

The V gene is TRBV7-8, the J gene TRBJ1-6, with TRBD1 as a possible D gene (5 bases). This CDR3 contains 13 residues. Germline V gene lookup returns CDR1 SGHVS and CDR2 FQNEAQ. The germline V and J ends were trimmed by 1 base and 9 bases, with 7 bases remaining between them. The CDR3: CASSLGGSSPLHF. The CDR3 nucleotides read TGTGCCAGCAGCTTAGGGGGGAGTTCACCCCTCCACTTT. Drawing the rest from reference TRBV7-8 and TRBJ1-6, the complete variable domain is GAGVSQSPRYKVAKRGQDVALRCDPISGHVSLFWYQQALGQGPEFLTYFQNEAQLDKSGLPSDRFFAERPEGSVSTLKIQRTQQEDSAVYLCASSLGGSSPLHFGNGTRLTVT.

CDR3 coding DNA: TGTGCCAGCAGCGTAGCTACCACTAGCGGGGCATACAATGAGCAGTTCTTC. Translated: CASSVATTSGAYNEQFF. The chain combines TRBV9 with TRBJ2-1; TRBD2 agrees at 10 bases. V shed 0 bases, J shed 4 bases, and the junction held 7 bases outside the gene matches. From germline, CDR1 is SGDLS and CDR2 YYNGEE. The CDR3 length is 17 residues. Based on the CDR3 plus reference TRBV9 and TRBJ2-1, the full variable domain is DSGVTQTPKHLITATGQRVTLRCSPRSGDLSVYWYQQSLDQGLQFLIQYYNGEERAKGNILERFSAQQFPDLHSELNLSSLELGDSALYFCASSVATTSGAYNEQFFGPGTRLTVL.

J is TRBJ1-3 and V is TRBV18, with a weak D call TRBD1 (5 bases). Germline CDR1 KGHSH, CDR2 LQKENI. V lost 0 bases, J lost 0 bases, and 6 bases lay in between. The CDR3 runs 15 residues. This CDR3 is CASSPPGVSGNTIYF. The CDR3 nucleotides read TGTGCCAGCTCACCACCGGGGGTCTCTGGAAACACCATATATTTT.

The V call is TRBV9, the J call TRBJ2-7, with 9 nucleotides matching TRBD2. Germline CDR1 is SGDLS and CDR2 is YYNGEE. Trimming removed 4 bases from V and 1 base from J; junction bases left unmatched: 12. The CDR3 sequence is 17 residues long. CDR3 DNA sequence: TGTGCCAGCAGCCCCCAAGGAGGCGGGGGGGGTTCCTACGAGCAGTACTTC. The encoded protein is CASSPQGGGGGSYEQYF.

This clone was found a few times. CDR3 region: CASSLAGGLTYEQYF. DNA for the CDR3: TGCGCCAGCAGCTTGGCCGGGGGGCTGACCTACGAGCAGTACTTC. The genes are TRBV5-1 and TRBJ2-7; D is perhaps TRBD2 (7 bases). CDR3 length: 15 residues. V lost 0 bases and J lost 2, with 12 bases in between. Germline CDR1 and CDR2: SGHRS and YFSETQ. Full variable domain (rest looked up from reference TRBV5-1 and TRBJ2-7): KAGVTQTPRYLIKTRGQQVTLSCSPISGHRSVSWYQQTPGQGLQFLFEYFSETQRNKGNFPGRFSGRQFSNSRSEMNVSTLELGDSALYLCASSLAGGLTYEQYFGPGTRLTVT.

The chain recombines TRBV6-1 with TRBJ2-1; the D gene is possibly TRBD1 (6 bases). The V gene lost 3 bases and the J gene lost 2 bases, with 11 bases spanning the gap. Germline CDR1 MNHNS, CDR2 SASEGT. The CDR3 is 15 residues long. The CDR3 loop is CASSDRGFPYNEQFF. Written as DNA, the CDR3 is TGTGCCAGCAGTGACAGGGGTTTCCCCTACAATGAGCAGTTCTTC.

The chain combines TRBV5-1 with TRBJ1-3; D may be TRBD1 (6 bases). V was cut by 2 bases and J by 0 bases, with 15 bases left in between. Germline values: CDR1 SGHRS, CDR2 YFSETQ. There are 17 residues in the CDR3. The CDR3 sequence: CASSFGGAAPSGNTIYF. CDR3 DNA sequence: TGCGCCAGCAGCTTTGGGGGGGCGGCCCCCTCTGGAAACACCATATATTTT.

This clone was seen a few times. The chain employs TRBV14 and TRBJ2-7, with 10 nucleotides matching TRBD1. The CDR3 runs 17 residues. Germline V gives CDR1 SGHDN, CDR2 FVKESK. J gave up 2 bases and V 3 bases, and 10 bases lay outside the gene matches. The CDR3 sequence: CASSQPTGTGVPYEQYF. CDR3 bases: TGTGCCAGCAGCCAGCCCACCGGGACAGGGGTACCCTACGAGCAGTACTTC. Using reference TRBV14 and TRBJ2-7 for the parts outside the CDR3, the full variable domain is EAGVTQFPSHSVIEKGQTVTLRCDPISGHDNLYWYRRVMGKEIKFLLHFVKESKQDESGMPNNRFLAERTGGTYSTLKVQPAELEDSGVYFCASSQPTGTGVPYEQYFGPGTRLTVT.

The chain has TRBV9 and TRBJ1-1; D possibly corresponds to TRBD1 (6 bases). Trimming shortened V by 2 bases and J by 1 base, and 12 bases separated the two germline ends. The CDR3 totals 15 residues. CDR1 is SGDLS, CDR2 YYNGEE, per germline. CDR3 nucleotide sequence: TGTGCCAGCAGCGTCTCGGGGGCATCGAACACTGAAGCTTTCTTT. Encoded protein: CASSVSGASNTEAFF.

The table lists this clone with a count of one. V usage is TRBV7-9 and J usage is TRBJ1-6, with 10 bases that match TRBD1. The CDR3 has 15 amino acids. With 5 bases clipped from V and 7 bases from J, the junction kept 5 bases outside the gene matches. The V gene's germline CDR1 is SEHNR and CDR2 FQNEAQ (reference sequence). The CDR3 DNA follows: TGTGCCAGCAGCCCTGACAGGGGGCAAAATTCACCCCTCCACTTT. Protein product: CASSPDRGQNSPLHF. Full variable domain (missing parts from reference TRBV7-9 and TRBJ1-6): DTGVSQNPRHKITKRGQNVTFRCDPISEHNRLYWYRQTLGQGPEFLTYFQNEAQLEKSRLLSDRFSAERPKGSFSTLEIQRTEQGDSAMYLCASSPDRGQNSPLHFGNGTRLTVT.

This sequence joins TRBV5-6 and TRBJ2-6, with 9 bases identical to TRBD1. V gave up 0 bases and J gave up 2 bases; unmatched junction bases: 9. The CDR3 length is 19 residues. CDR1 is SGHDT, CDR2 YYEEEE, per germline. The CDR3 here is CASSLAIGTGFAGANVLTF. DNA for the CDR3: TGTGCCAGCAGCTTGGCTATCGGGACAGGGTTTGCTGGGGCCAACGTCCTGACTTTC.

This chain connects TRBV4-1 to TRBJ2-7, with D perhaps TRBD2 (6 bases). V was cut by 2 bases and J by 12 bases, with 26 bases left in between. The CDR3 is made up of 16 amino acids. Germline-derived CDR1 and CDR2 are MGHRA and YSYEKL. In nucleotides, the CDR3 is TGCGCCAGCAGCCAATGGGGGGAAGGCCGGCCATTAACTGTGTACTTC. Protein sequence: CASSQWGEGRPLTVYF.

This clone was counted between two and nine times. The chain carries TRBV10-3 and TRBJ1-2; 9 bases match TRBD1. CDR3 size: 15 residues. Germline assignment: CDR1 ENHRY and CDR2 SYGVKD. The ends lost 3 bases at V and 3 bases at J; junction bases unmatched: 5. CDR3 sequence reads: CAISDGTGTYYGYTF. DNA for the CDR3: TGTGCCATCAGTGATGGGACAGGGACTTACTATGGCTACACCTTC.

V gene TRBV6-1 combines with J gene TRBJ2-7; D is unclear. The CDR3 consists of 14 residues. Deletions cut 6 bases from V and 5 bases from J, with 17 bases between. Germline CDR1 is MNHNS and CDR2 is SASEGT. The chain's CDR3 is CASSKTRRDHEQYF. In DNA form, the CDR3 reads TGTGCCAGCAGCAAGACGCGCCGAGACCACGAGCAGTACTTC.

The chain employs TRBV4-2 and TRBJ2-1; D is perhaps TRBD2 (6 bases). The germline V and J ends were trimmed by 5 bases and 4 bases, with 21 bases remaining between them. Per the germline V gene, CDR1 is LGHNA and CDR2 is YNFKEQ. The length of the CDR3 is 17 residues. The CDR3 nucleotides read TGTGCCAGCAGCGCCGTGGCGGAGGGCCGACGGTACAATGAGCAGTTCTTC. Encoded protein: CASSAVAEGRRYNEQFF.

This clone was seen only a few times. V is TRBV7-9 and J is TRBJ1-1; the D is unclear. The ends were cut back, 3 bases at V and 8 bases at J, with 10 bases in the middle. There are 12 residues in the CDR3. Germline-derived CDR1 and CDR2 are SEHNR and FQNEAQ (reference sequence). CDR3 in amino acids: CASSLAIPEAFF. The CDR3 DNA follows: TGTGCCAGCAGCTTGGCGATCCCCGAAGCTTTCTTT.

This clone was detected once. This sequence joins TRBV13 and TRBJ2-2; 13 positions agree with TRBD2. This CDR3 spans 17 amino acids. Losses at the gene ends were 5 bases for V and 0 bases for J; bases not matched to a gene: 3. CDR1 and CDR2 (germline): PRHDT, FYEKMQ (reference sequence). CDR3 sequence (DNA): TGTGCCAGCAGCCCGACTAGCGGGGGGACGAACACCGGGGAGCTGTTTTTT. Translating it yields CASSPTSGGTNTGELFF. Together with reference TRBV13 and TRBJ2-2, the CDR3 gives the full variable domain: AAGVIQSPRHLIKEKRETATLKCYPIPRHDTVYWYQQGPGQDPQFLISFYEKMQSDKGSIPDRFSAQQFSDYHSELNMSSLELGDSALYFCASSPTSGGTNTGELFFGEGSRLTVL.

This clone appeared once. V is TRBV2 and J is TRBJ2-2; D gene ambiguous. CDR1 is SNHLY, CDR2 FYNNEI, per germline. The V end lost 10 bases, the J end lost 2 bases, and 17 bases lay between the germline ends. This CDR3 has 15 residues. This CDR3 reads CAIQRFFTNTGELFF. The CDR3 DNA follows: TGTGCCATCCAACGGTTTTTTACAAACACCGGGGAGCTGTTTTTT.

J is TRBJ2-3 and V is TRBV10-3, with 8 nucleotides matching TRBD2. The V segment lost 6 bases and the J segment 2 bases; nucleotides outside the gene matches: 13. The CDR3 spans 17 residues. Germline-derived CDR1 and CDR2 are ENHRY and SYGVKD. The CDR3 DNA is TGTGCCATCAGCCCGTCCTTATTAGCGGGGCACACAGATACGCAGTATTTT. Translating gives CAISPSLLAGHTDTQYF.